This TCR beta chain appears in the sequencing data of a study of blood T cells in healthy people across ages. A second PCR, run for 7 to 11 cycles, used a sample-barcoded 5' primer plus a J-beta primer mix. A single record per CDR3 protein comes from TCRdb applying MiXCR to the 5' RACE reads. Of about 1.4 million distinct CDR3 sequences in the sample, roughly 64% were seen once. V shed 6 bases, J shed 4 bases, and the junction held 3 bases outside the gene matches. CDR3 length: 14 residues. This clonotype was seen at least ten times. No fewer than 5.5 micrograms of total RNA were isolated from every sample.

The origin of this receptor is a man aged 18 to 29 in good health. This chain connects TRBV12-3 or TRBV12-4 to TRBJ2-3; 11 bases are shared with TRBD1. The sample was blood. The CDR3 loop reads CASSWDRGADTQYF. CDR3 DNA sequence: TGTGCCAGCAGCTGGGACAGGGGGGCAGATACGCAGTATTTT.